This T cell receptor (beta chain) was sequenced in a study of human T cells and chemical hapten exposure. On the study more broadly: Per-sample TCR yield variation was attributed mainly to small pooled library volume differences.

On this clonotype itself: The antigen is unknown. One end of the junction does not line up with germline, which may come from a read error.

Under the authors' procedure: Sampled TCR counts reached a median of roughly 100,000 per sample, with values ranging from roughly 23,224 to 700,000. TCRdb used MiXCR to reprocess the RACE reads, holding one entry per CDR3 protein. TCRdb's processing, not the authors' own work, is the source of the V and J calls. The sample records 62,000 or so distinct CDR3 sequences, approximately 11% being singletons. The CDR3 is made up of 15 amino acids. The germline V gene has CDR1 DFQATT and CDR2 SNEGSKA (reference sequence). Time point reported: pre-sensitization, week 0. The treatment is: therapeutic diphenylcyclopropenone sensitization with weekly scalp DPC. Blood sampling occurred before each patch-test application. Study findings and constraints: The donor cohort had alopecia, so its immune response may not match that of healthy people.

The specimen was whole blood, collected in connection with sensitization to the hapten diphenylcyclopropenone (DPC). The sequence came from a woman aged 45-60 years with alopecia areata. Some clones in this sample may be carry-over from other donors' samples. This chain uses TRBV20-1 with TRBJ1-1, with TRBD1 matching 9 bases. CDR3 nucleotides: TGCAGTGCTCGAGAGGACGGGACAGGGAGAACTGAAGCTTTCTTT. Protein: CSAREDGTGRTEAFF.